A selection of T cell receptor beta chains follows, all from one sample in a study of blood T cell repertoires in COVID-19. Repertoires were generated with immunoSEQ multiplex PCR, while TCRdb's copy carries only in-frame clones and drops some. The sample holds over 350,000 clones, roughly 88% seen once. Source material: peripheral blood. The receptor set was obtained from a woman aged 25 to 39 with active or convalescent COVID-19. The CDR3 runs from the conserved cysteine through the conserved F or W. Fields, in order: clone size, V gene, D gene, J gene, CDR3 protein, CDR3 DNA. The D gene is left open where the match is weak. Clone sizes are given selectively: once, few, many, or a class where the clone is expanded.

clone_size: .; v_call: TRBV18; d_call: .; j_call: TRBJ2-1; cdr3_aa: CASSSYLQGDEQFF; cdr3_nt: TGTGCCAGCTCATCATATCTACAGGGTGATGAGCAGTTCTTC
clone_size: .; v_call: TRBV6-6; d_call: TRBD1; j_call: TRBJ1-2; cdr3_aa: CASSGTGILNGYTF; cdr3_nt: TGTGCCAGCAGTGGGACAGGGATACTAAATGGCTACACCTTC
clone_size: .; v_call: TRBV5-1; d_call: TRBD1; j_call: TRBJ1-6; cdr3_aa: CASGPGTGDSPLHF; cdr3_nt: TGCGCCAGCGGTCCCGGGACAGGGGACTCACCCCTCCACTTT
clone_size: once; v_call: TRBV18; d_call: .; j_call: TRBJ1-1; cdr3_aa: CASSPQAGWGTEAFF; cdr3_nt: TGTGCCAGCTCACCACAGGCAGGGTGGGGCACTGAAGCTTTCTTT
clone_size: .; v_call: TRBV27; d_call: TRBD1; j_call: TRBJ1-6; cdr3_aa: CASRDRGSPLHF; cdr3_nt: TGTGCCAGCCGGGACAGGGGCTCACCCCTCCACTTT
clone_size: .; v_call: TRBV5-1; d_call: TRBD1; j_call: TRBJ1-1; cdr3_aa: CASSIFGQGDTEAFF; cdr3_nt: TGCGCCAGCAGCATCTTCGGACAGGGTGACACTGAAGCTTTCTTT
clone_size: once; v_call: TRBV19; d_call: TRBD1; j_call: TRBJ2-1; cdr3_aa: CASSTRQGSYNEQFF; cdr3_nt: TGTGCCAGTAGTACCCGACAGGGCTCCTACAATGAGCAGTTCTTC
clone_size: .; v_call: TRBV4-1; d_call: .; j_call: TRBJ1-1; cdr3_aa: CASSQERGNVEAFF; cdr3_nt: TGCGCCAGCAGCCAAGAGCGCGGCAACGTCGAAGCTTTCTTT
clone_size: .; v_call: TRBV19; d_call: .; j_call: TRBJ1-4; cdr3_aa: CASSPGATNEKLFF; cdr3_nt: TGTGCCAGTAGCCCCGGAGCAACTAATGAAAAACTGTTTTTT
clone_size: .; v_call: TRBV12-3/TRBV12-4; d_call: TRBD1; j_call: TRBJ1-2; cdr3_aa: CASRRDSGYTF; cdr3_nt: TGTGCCAGCAGGCGGGACAGCGGCTACACCTTC
clone_size: .; v_call: TRBV4-1; d_call: .; j_call: TRBJ1-4; cdr3_aa: CASSRIGVGEKLFF; cdr3_nt: TGCGCCAGCAGCCGAATAGGGGTGGGGGAAAAACTGTTTTTT
clone_size: .; v_call: TRBV7-6; d_call: TRBD2; j_call: TRBJ2-3; cdr3_aa: CASSLVFAGGNTDTQYF; cdr3_nt: TGTGCCAGCAGCTTAGTGTTCGCGGGGGGGAACACAGATACGCAGTATTTT
clone_size: .; v_call: TRBV12-3/TRBV12-4; d_call: .; j_call: TRBJ1-4; cdr3_aa: CASSLGEGVRLFF; cdr3_nt: TGTGCCAGCAGTTTAGGGGAGGGGGTAAGGCTGTTTTTT
clone_size: .; v_call: TRBV19; d_call: .; j_call: TRBJ1-3; cdr3_aa: CASSADMISGNTIYF; cdr3_nt: TGTGCCAGTAGTGCGGACATGATCTCTGGAAACACCATATATTTT
clone_size: once; v_call: TRBV5-1; d_call: .; j_call: TRBJ2-7; cdr3_aa: CASSAEISYEQYF; cdr3_nt: TGCGCCAGCAGCGCGGAGATCTCCTACGAGCAGTACTTC
clone_size: .; v_call: TRBV2; d_call: TRBD1; j_call: TRBJ1-6; cdr3_aa: CASSGQANSPLHF; cdr3_nt: TGTGCCAGCTCGGGACAGGCTAATTCACCCCTCCACTTT
clone_size: .; v_call: TRBV13; d_call: .; j_call: TRBJ2-5; cdr3_aa: CASSLSLTPQETQYF; cdr3_nt: TGTGCCAGCAGCTTATCATTGACTCCTCAAGAGACCCAGTACTTC
clone_size: .; v_call: TRBV12-3/TRBV12-4; d_call: .; j_call: TRBJ1-2; cdr3_aa: CASRMGLGYGYTF; cdr3_nt: TGTGCCAGCAGAATGGGACTGGGCTATGGCTACACCTTC
clone_size: once; v_call: TRBV10-2; d_call: .; j_call: TRBJ1-6; cdr3_aa: CASSEDRYNSPLHF; cdr3_nt: TGCGCCAGCAGTGAAGACAGATATAATTCACCCCTCCACTTT
clone_size: .; v_call: TRBV6-5; d_call: .; j_call: TRBJ1-4; cdr3_aa: CASSYSLSNEKLFF; cdr3_nt: TGTGCCAGCAGTTACTCTTTATCTAATGAAAAACTGTTTTTT
clone_size: .; v_call: TRBV19; d_call: TRBD1; j_call: TRBJ2-7; cdr3_aa: CASSMGQGPYEQYF; cdr3_nt: TGTGCCAGTAGTATGGGACAGGGGCCCTACGAGCAGTACTTC
clone_size: .; v_call: TRBV7-2; d_call: TRBD2; j_call: TRBJ2-1; cdr3_aa: CASSEGPLGGGSTNEQFF; cdr3_nt: TGTGCCAGCAGCGAGGGGCCCCTCGGCGGGGGTTCTACGAATGAGCAGTTCTTC
clone_size: .; v_call: TRBV6-5; d_call: TRBD1; j_call: TRBJ2-7; cdr3_aa: CASRRGQGIAEQYF; cdr3_nt: TGTGCCAGCAGAAGGGGACAGGGAATCGCCGAGCAGTACTTC
clone_size: .; v_call: TRBV27; d_call: .; j_call: TRBJ1-2; cdr3_aa: CASSLSGGSGYTF; cdr3_nt: TGTGCCAGCAGTTTATCTGGGGGGTCTGGCTACACCTTC
clone_size: .; v_call: TRBV19; d_call: TRBD2; j_call: TRBJ2-2; cdr3_aa: CASSMGLAGGPYTGELFF; cdr3_nt: TGTGCCAGTAGTATGGGCCTAGCGGGAGGGCCGTACACCGGGGAGCTGTTTTTT
clone_size: .; v_call: TRBV28; d_call: TRBD2; j_call: TRBJ2-1; cdr3_aa: CASRKLAGVASYDEQFF; cdr3_nt: TGTGCCAGCAGAAAACTAGCGGGAGTTGCTTCTTACGATGAGCAGTTCTTC
clone_size: .; v_call: TRBV29-1; d_call: .; j_call: TRBJ2-7; cdr3_aa: CSVERDSSYEQYF; cdr3_nt: TGCAGCGTTGAAAGAGACAGCTCCTACGAGCAGTACTTC
clone_size: few; v_call: TRBV7-9; d_call: TRBD1; j_call: TRBJ1-2; cdr3_aa: CASSWTGGSREGYTF; cdr3_nt: TGTGCCAGCAGCTGGACAGGGGGCTCCCGGGAGGGCTACACCTTC
clone_size: .; v_call: TRBV7-9; d_call: TRBD1; j_call: TRBJ1-6; cdr3_aa: CASSLVQGNSPLHF; cdr3_nt: TGTGCCAGCAGCTTAGTACAGGGGAATTCACCCCTCCACTTT
clone_size: .; v_call: TRBV19; d_call: TRBD1; j_call: TRBJ2-7; cdr3_aa: CASSPGDSYEQYF; cdr3_nt: TGTGCCAGTAGTCCTGGGGACAGCTACGAGCAGTACTTC
clone_size: .; v_call: TRBV4-1; d_call: TRBD1; j_call: TRBJ1-3; cdr3_aa: CASSQDPTPGTAGNTIYF; cdr3_nt: TGCGCCAGCAGCCAAGATCCCACTCCCGGGACAGCAGGAAACACCATATATTTT
clone_size: .; v_call: TRBV27; d_call: .; j_call: TRBJ2-7; cdr3_aa: CASSFRGYTYEQYF; cdr3_nt: TGTGCCAGCAGTTTTCGGGGGTATACCTACGAGCAGTACTTC
clone_size: .; v_call: TRBV6-5; d_call: TRBD2; j_call: TRBJ2-4; cdr3_aa: CASSDGLAGKNIQYF; cdr3_nt: TGTGCCAGCAGCGACGGACTAGCGGGCAAAAACATTCAGTACTTC
clone_size: .; v_call: TRBV2; d_call: .; j_call: TRBJ1-1; cdr3_aa: CASSSQGARNTEAFF; cdr3_nt: TGTGCCAGCAGTAGCCAAGGAGCCCGGAACACTGAAGCTTTCTTT
clone_size: .; v_call: TRBV12-3/TRBV12-4; d_call: .; j_call: TRBJ1-2; cdr3_aa: CASSSGLYYGYTF; cdr3_nt: TGTGCCAGCAGTTCGGGACTTTACTATGGCTACACCTTC
clone_size: .; v_call: TRBV14; d_call: .; j_call: TRBJ2-7; cdr3_aa: CASSQTGAGTSGEQYF; cdr3_nt: TGTGCCAGCAGCCAAACAGGGGCCGGAACTAGCGGCGAGCAGTACTTC
clone_size: .; v_call: TRBV7-8; d_call: .; j_call: TRBJ2-7; cdr3_aa: CASSFGESRERYF; cdr3_nt: TGTGCCAGCAGCTTCGGTGAGAGCCGGGAGCGGTACTTC
clone_size: .; v_call: TRBV5-5; d_call: .; j_call: TRBJ2-5; cdr3_aa: CASRQVLGTQYF; cdr3_nt: TGTGCCAGCCGACAGGTTCTCGGGACCCAGTACTTC
clone_size: .; v_call: TRBV21-1; d_call: .; j_call: TRBJ1-1; cdr3_aa: CASSTGDREIAGGTEAFF; cdr3_nt: TGTGCCAGCAGCACGGGGGACAGGGAGATTGCTGGGGGCACTGAAGCTTTCTTT